This T cell receptor beta chain was recovered during a study of T cell responses to AZD1222 COVID-19 vaccine. This clone was seen more than once but under ten times. Germline assignment: CDR1 SEHNR and CDR2 FQNEAQ (reference sequence). The CDR3 extends over 14 amino acids. The V and J ends lost 2 bases and 5 bases, in that order; junction bases with no gene match: 2. Using immunoSEQ multiplex PCR, the repertoire was profiled, and TCRdb retains in-frame clones only, with some absent. The profile covers some 98,000 clones, with around nine tenths appearing a single time and roughly 15% taken by the ten largest.

The source was peripheral blood, collected 28 days after the second AZD1222 dose. This TCR was sampled from an adult who received the AZD1222 COVID-19 vaccine. The V gene is TRBV7-9, the J gene TRBJ2-1; 8 nucleotides match TRBD2. CDR3 loop: CASSLPGGHNEQFF. In DNA form, the CDR3 reads TGTGCCAGCAGCTTACCGGGAGGGCACAATGAGCAGTTCTTC.